The 25 T cell receptor beta chains in this list originate from one sample, sequenced in a study of beta chain features in type 1 diabetes. As every portion of the isolated RNA was reverse transcribed, the sequencing read expressed TCRB transcripts. The data were produced by immunoSEQ multiplex PCR, yet TCRdb's version contains in-frame clones alone and is incomplete. The data hold 300,000 to 350,000 clones, with 20% observed a single time. Specimen: naive CD4+ T cells from blood. The receptors derive from a woman between 18 and 30 years old in good health.

The chain combines TRBV14 with TRBJ2-1, with TRBD1 as a possible D gene (5 bases). The CDR3 has 14 residues. Trimming took 0 bases from V and 4 from J, leaving 7 bases between them. The germline CDR1 and CDR2 sequences are SGHDN and FVKESK. The CDR3 here is CASSQDSGYNEQFF. CDR3 nucleotide sequence: TGTGCCAGCAGCCAAGATTCAGGGTACAATGAGCAGTTCTTC.

This clone occurred a few times. The chain employs TRBV28 and TRBJ2-3; D remains unclear. The V gene lost 3 bases and the J gene lost 0 bases, with 16 bases spanning the gap. The CDR3 is 17 amino acids. CDR1 MDHEN and CDR2 SYDVKM come from the germline V gene. The CDR3 DNA reads as TGTGCCAGCAGTTTTTTTCCTAGAAGAAATAGCACAGATACGCAGTATTTT. It codes for CASSFFPRRNSTDTQYF.

This clone was detected only a few times. The chain couples TRBV14 to TRBJ2-1, with D possibly being TRBD2 (6 bases). The V end lost 0 bases, the J end lost 8 bases, and 17 bases lay between the germline ends. CDR1 is SGHDN, CDR2 FVKESK, per germline. The CDR3 loop spans 16 amino acids. CDR3 sequence: CASSQDSSGWADEQFF. The CDR3 nucleotides are TGTGCCAGCAGCCAAGATTCGAGCGGGTGGGCCGATGAGCAGTTCTTC. Supplemented by reference TRBV14 and TRBJ2-1, the full variable domain reads EAGVTQFPSHSVIEKGQTVTLRCDPISGHDNLYWYRRVMGKEIKFLLHFVKESKQDESGMPNNRFLAERTGGTYSTLKVQPAELEDSGVYFCASSQDSSGWADEQFFGPGTRLTVL.

This clone was counted only a few times. The V and J genes are TRBV6-5 and TRBJ1-1; D uncertain. Looked up from germline, CDR1 is MNHEY and CDR2 is SVGAGI. V was pared by 0 bases and J by 1 base, with 12 bases between. The CDR3 length is 16 residues. Here the CDR3 reads CASSYSSLAENTEAFF. In DNA, the CDR3 is TGTGCCAGCAGTTACTCGTCGCTGGCGGAGAACACTGAAGCTTTCTTT.

The chain is built from TRBV18 and TRBJ1-1, with 9 bases matching TRBD1. CDR1 and CDR2 from the germline V gene are KGHSH and LQKENI. This CDR3 contains 13 residues. Trimming removed 8 bases from V and 3 bases from J; junction bases left unmatched: 4. In nucleotides, the CDR3 is TGTGCCAGCCGGGACAGGGAGGACACTGAAGCTTTCTTT. As protein: CASRDREDTEAFF.

This clone was recorded a few times. The J gene is TRBJ1-4, the V gene TRBV30, with 9 positions matching TRBD1. V gave up 3 bases and J gave up 7 bases; unmatched junction bases: 3. CDR1 is GTSNPN and CDR2 is SVGIG in the germline V gene (reference sequence). CDR3 length: 13 amino acids. CDR3 nucleotide sequence: TGTGCCTGGAGGGGGACAGGGCCTGAAAAACTGTTTTTT. It translates to CAWRGTGPEKLFF.

V usage is TRBV7-9 and J usage is TRBJ1-2; TRBD1 is a possible D gene (5 bases). The CDR3 totals 14 residues. Deletions cut 5 bases from V and 3 bases from J, with 13 bases between. CDR1 SEHNR and CDR2 FQNEAQ come from the germline V gene (reference sequence). The CDR3: CASSRERDHYGYTF. DNA of the CDR3: TGTGCCAGCAGCAGGGAGCGGGACCACTATGGCTACACCTTC.

The chain combines TRBV4-2 with TRBJ1-2; the D gene is possibly TRBD1 (6 bases). The V gene's germline CDR1 is LGHNA and CDR2 YNFKEQ. This CDR3 is built from 15 residues. Trimming stripped 0 bases from V and 8 bases from J, with 16 bases between. CDR3 DNA sequence: TGTGCCAGCAGCCAAGAGCGTATAGGGGGTACGGGCTACACCTTC. This codes for CASSQERIGGTGYTF.

The chain employs TRBV9 and TRBJ2-3, with TRBD2 matching over 7 bases. This CDR3 is built from 18 residues. Germline trimming cut 4 bases from V and 2 bases from J; bases unmatched to any gene: 16. Germline lookup yields CDR1 SGDLS and CDR2 YYNGEE. Here the CDR3 DNA reads TGTGCCAGCAGCTCCACACCGTCTAGCGGAGTGACCACAGATACGCAGTATTTT. Translation gives CASSSTPSSGVTTDTQYF.

The chain couples TRBV13 to TRBJ2-1; 11 nucleotides align to TRBD2. The germline V gene has CDR1 PRHDT and CDR2 FYEKMQ (reference sequence). With V trimmed by 4 bases and J by 6 bases, 2 bases remained unmatched. The CDR3 is 14 residues long. CDR3 region: CASSSSGGSNEQFF. The DNA for the CDR3 is TGTGCCAGCAGCTCTAGCGGGGGGAGCAATGAGCAGTTCTTC.

The V and J genes are TRBV5-1 and TRBJ2-3; 9 nucleotides match TRBD2. V lost 0 bases, J lost 4 bases, and 9 bases stayed unmatched. Per germline, CDR1 SGHRS and CDR2 YFSETQ. CDR3 length: 17 residues. The CDR3 protein is CASSLEVAGLAPDTQYF. The CDR3 DNA reads as TGCGCCAGCAGCTTGGAAGTTGCGGGACTAGCCCCAGATACGCAGTATTTT.

The rearrangement uses TRBV2 and TRBJ1-5; TRBD1 aligns across 7 bases. The V and J ends lost 6 bases and 6 bases, in that order; junction bases with no gene match: 8. There are 14 residues in the CDR3. The germline gives CDR1 SNHLY, CDR2 FYNNEI. CDR3 sequence: CASSPRQGGQPQHF. CDR3 DNA: TGTGCCAGCAGCCCCAGACAGGGCGGTCAGCCCCAGCATTTT. Drawing the rest from reference TRBV2 and TRBJ1-5, the complete variable domain is EPEVTQTPSHQVTQMGQEVILRCVPISNHLYFYWYRQILGQKVEFLVSFYNNEISEKSEIFDDQFSVERPDGSNFTLKIRSTKLEDSAMYFCASSPRQGGQPQHFGDGTRLSIL.

The chain employs TRBV5-1 and TRBJ1-4; perhaps TRBD1 as D (6 bases). The CDR3 has 15 residues. Germline V CDR1 and CDR2: SGHRS, YFSETQ. V was shortened by 1 base and J by 4 bases, with 11 bases between the two germline ends. The DNA of the CDR3 is TGCGCCAGCAGCTTGCCACAGGGTGGTAATGAAAAACTGTTTTTT. It codes for CASSLPQGGNEKLFF.

The rearrangement joins TRBV7-2 to TRBJ2-3, with a tentative D call TRBD2 (5 bases). Trimming pared 4 bases from V and 5 bases from J, leaving 13 bases between. The CDR3 has 14 amino acids. Germline values: CDR1 SGHTA, CDR2 FQGNSA. CDR3 loop: CASSSGLARDTQYF. CDR3 DNA: TGTGCCAGCAGCTCTGGACTCGCTCGAGATACGCAGTATTTT.

This chain joins TRBV7-2 and TRBJ1-2; 8 bases match TRBD1. Per germline, CDR1 SGHTA and CDR2 FQGNSA. The V and J ends lost 0 bases and 5 bases, in that order; junction bases with no gene match: 2. The CDR3 is made up of 14 amino acids. The CDR3 loop is CASSLAGQAYGYTF. CDR3 sequence (DNA): TGTGCCAGCAGCTTAGCGGGACAGGCGTATGGCTACACCTTC. Using reference TRBV7-2 and TRBJ1-2 for the parts outside the CDR3, the full variable domain is GAGVSQSPSNKVTEKGKDVELRCDPISGHTALYWYRQSLGQGLEFLIYFQGNSAPDKSGLPSDRFSAERTGGSVSTLTIQRTQQEDSAVYLCASSLAGQAYGYTFGSGTRLTVV.

This rearrangement joins TRBV11-2 to TRBJ1-2; no definite D call. The CDR3 runs to 14 residues. Germline CDR1 reads SGHAT; CDR2 reads FQNNGV. V was clipped by 6 bases and J by 6 bases, with 17 bases between them. The CDR3, as DNA: TGTGCCAGCAGGCGGGTTGACCTGAAGGATGGCTACACCTTC. This translates into CASRRVDLKDGYTF.

This clone was seen a few times. The chain couples TRBV28 to TRBJ1-6; TRBD1 aligns across 7 bases. V was pared by 5 bases and J by 4 bases, with 5 bases of the junction left unmatched. Germline V gene sequence: CDR1 MDHEN, CDR2 SYDVKM. This CDR3 comprises 15 residues. CDR3 bases: TGTGCCAGCAGTCCTAGGGGGCTATATAATTCACCCCTCCACTTT. Protein sequence: CASSPRGLYNSPLHF.

V is TRBV6-5 and J is TRBJ1-6; D remains unclear. CDR3 length: 14 amino acids. Germline V gene data show CDR1 as MNHEY and CDR2 as SVGAGI. V lost 8 bases to trimming and J lost 8 bases, with 16 bases between them. DNA of the CDR3: TGTGCCAGCCGTCGGGAATCCGGCCATTCACCCCTCCACTTT. This sequence encodes CASRRESGHSPLHF.

This clone appeared a few times. J is TRBJ2-1 and V is TRBV4-1; a weak D match, TRBD2 (6 bases). Deletions cut 4 bases from V and 3 bases from J, with 22 bases between. CDR3 length: 18 amino acids. The V gene's germline CDR1 is MGHRA and CDR2 YSYEKL. CDR3 sequence reads: CASSRTPRRDSNYNEQFF. The CDR3 coding sequence is TGCGCCAGCAGCCGGACCCCGAGAAGGGACTCGAACTACAATGAGCAGTTCTTC.

V usage is TRBV6-5 and J usage is TRBJ2-1; TRBD2 aligns across 8 bases. CDR1 is MNHEY and CDR2 is SVGAGI in the germline V gene. The CDR3 contains 13 residues. V dropped 2 bases and J dropped 8; count of bases not matched to a gene: 2. CDR3 sequence reads: CASSYRAGDEQFF. The CDR3 nucleotides read TGTGCCAGCAGTTACAGAGCGGGAGATGAGCAGTTCTTC.

This clone was observed a handful of times. Other DNA sequences of this sample code for an identical CDR3. J is TRBJ1-1 and V is TRBV5-1, with D hard to call. The CDR3 spans 14 residues. The germline V gene has CDR1 SGHRS and CDR2 YFSETQ. Trimming took 0 bases from V and 0 from J, leaving 6 bases between them. In DNA, the CDR3 is TGCGCCAGCAGCTTGGGCCAGATGAACACTGAAGCTTTCTTT. Translation gives CASSLGQMNTEAFF. Drawing the rest from reference TRBV5-1 and TRBJ1-1, the complete variable domain is KAGVTQTPRYLIKTRGQQVTLSCSPISGHRSVSWYQQTPGQGLQFLFEYFSETQRNKGNFPGRFSGRQFSNSRSEMNVSTLELGDSALYLCASSLGQMNTEAFFGQGTRLTVV.

This clone was observed a few times. The rearrangement links TRBV10-3 to TRBJ2-1; 14 nucleotides line up with TRBD2. Germline CDR1 reads ENHRY; CDR2 reads SYGVKD. This CDR3 has 20 amino acids. Trimming took 2 bases from V and 0 from J; bases not matched to a gene: 9. The CDR3 nucleotides read TGTGCCATCAGTGAGGGAGGACTAGCGGGGGGCCGAAGCTCCTACAATGAGCAGTTCTTC. It yields the protein CAISEGGLAGGRSSYNEQFF.

This clone was observed a few times. The sample has other DNA sequences that encode this CDR3 too. The chain is built from TRBV5-1 and TRBJ2-7, with 7 bases identical to TRBD1. Germline assignment: CDR1 SGHRS and CDR2 YFSETQ. CDR3 length: 14 amino acids. V gave up 4 bases and J gave up 2 bases; unmatched junction bases: 6. For the CDR3, the DNA is TGCGCCAGCAGCCCTCGGACAGGAGCCTACGAGCAGTACTTC. Protein product: CASSPRTGAYEQYF.

This clone was counted between two and nine times. The chain couples TRBV19 to TRBJ2-2; perhaps TRBD1 as D (6 bases). The CDR3 consists of 14 residues. Per the germline V gene, CDR1 is LNHDA and CDR2 is SQIVND (reference sequence). Deletions cut 2 bases from V and 3 bases from J, with 7 bases between. The CDR3 DNA sequence: TGTGCCAGTAGTATACAGGGGTACACCGGGGAGCTGTTTTTT. Translated: CASSIQGYTGELFF.

J is TRBJ1-4 and V is TRBV4-1, with D hard to call. The CDR3 contains 15 residues. Germline V lookup: CDR1 MGHRA, CDR2 YSYEKL. Trimming took 1 base from V and 0 from J, leaving 6 bases between them. CDR3 sequence (DNA): TGCGCCAGCAGCCAAGGACATTCAACTAATGAAAAACTGTTTTTT. Its translation: CASSQGHSTNEKLFF.